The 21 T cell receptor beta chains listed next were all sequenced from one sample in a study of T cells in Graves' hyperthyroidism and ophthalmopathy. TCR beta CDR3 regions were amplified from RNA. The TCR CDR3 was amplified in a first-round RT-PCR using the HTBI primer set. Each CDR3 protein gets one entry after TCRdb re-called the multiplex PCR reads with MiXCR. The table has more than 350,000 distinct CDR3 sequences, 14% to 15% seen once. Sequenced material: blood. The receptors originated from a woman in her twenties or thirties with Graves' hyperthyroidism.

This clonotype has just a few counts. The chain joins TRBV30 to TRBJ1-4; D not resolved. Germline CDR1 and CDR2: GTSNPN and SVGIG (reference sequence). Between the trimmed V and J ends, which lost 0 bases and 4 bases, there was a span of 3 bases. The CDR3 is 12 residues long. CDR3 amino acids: CAWSVDNEKLFF. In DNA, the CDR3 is TGTGCCTGGAGTGTAGATAATGAAAAACTGTTTTTT.

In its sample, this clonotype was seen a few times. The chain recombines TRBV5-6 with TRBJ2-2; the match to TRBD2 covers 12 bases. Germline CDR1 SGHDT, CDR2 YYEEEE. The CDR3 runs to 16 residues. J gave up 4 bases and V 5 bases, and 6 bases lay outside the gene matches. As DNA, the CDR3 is TGTGCCAGCAGGGAGACTAGCGGGAGAATCACCGGGGAGCTGTTTTTT. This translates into CASRETSGRITGELFF.

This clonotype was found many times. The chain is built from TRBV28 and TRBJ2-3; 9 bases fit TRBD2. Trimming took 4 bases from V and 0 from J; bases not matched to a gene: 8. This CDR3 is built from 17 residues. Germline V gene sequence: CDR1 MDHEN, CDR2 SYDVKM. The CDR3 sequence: CASSYSGSSSSTDTQYF. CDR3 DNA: TGTGCCAGCAGTTATAGCGGGAGTAGTTCGAGCACAGATACGCAGTATTTT.

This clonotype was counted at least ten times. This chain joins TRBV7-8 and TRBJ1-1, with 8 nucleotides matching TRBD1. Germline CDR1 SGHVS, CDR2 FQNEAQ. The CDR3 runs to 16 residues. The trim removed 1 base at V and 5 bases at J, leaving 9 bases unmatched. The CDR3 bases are TGTGCCAGCAGCTTAGTACTCACCAGGGGGCCTACTGAAGCTTTCTTT. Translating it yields CASSLVLTRGPTEAFF.

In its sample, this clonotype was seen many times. The CDR3 loop reads CASSVGLLAFGNTGELFF. CDR3 DNA: TGTGCCAGCAGCGTGGGTCTACTAGCGTTCGGAAACACCGGGGAGCTGTTTTTT. V and J are TRBV9 and TRBJ2-2, with 7 bases aligning to TRBD2. CDR1 is SGDLS, CDR2 YYNGEE, per germline. The CDR3 is 18 amino acids. J was trimmed by 2 bases and V by 2 bases; bases with no gene match: 12.

The CDR3 sequence is CASSLKGTVNEKLFF. Written as DNA, the CDR3 is TGCGCCAGCAGCTTGAAGGGGACAGTTAATGAAAAACTGTTTTTT. The chain uses TRBV5-1 and TRBJ1-4; 7 nucleotides align to TRBD1. This CDR3 has 15 amino acids. The germline gives CDR1 SGHRS, CDR2 YFSETQ. V lost 1 base to trimming and J lost 4 bases; unmatched junction nucleotides: 4.

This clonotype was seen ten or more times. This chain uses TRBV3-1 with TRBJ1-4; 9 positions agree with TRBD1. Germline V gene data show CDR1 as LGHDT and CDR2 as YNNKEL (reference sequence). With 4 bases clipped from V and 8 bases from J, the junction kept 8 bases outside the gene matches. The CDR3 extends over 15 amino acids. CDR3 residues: CASSPGDRVPEKLFF. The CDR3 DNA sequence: TGTGCCAGCAGCCCCGGGGACAGGGTCCCCGAAAAACTGTTTTTT. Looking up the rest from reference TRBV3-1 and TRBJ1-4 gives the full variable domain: DTAVSQTPKYLVTQMGNDKSIKCEQNLGHDTMYWYKQDSKKFLKIMFSYNNKELIINETVPNRFSPKSPDKAHLNLHINSLELGDSAVYFCASSPGDRVPEKLFFGSGTQLSVL.

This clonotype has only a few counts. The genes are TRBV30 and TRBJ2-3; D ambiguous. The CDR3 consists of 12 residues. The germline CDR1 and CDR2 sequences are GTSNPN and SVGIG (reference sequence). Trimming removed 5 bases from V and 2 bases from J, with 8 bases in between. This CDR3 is CAWGVLTDTQYF. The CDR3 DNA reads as TGTGCCTGGGGGGTCCTCACAGATACGCAGTATTTT.

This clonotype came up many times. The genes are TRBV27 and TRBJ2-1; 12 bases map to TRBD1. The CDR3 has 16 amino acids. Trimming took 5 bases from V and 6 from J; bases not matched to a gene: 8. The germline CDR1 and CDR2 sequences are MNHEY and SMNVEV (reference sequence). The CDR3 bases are TGTGCCAGCAGTGGACCCCGGGACAGGGGGCGCAATGAGCAGTTCTTC. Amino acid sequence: CASSGPRDRGRNEQFF.

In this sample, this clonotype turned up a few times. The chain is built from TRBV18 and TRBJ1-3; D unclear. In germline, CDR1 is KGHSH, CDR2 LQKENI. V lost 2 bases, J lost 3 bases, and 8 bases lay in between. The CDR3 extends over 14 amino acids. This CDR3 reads CASSPVDGGNTIYF. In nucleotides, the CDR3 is TGTGCCAGCTCACCAGTGGACGGTGGAAACACCATATATTTT.

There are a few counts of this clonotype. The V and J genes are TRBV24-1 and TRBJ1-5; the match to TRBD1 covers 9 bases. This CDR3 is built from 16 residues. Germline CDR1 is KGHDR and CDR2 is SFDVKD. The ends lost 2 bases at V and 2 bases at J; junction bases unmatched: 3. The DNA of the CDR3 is TGTGCCACCAGTGATTCGCGACAGGGGGGCAATCAGCCCCAGCATTTT. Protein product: CATSDSRQGGNQPQHF.

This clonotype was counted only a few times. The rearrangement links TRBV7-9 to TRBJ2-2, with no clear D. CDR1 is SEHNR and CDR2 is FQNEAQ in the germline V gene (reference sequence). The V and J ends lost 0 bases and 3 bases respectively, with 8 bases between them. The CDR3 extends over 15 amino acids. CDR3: CASSLARPDTGELFF. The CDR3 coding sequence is TGTGCCAGCAGCTTAGCGAGGCCCGACACCGGGGAGCTGTTTTTT. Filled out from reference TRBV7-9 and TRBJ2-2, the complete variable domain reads DTGVSQNPRHKITKRGQNVTFRCDPISEHNRLYWYRQTLGQGPEFLTYFQNEAQLEKSRLLSDRFSAERPKGSFSTLEIQRTEQGDSAMYLCASSLARPDTGELFFGEGSRLTVL.

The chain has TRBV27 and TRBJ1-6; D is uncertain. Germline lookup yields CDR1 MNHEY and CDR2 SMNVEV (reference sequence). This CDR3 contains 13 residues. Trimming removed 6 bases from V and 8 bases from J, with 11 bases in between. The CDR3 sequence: CASSPLGHSPLHF. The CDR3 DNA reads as TGTGCCAGCAGCCCCTTAGGCCATTCACCCCTCCACTTT.

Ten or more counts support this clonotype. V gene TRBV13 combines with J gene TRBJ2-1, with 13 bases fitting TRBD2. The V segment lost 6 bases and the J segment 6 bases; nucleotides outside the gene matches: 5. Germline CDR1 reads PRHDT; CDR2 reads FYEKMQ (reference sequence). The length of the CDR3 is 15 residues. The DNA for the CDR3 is TGTGCCAGCAGGAAACTAGCGGGAGGGGGCAATGAGCAGTTCTTC. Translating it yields CASRKLAGGGNEQFF.

CDR3 DNA sequence: TGTGCCAGCAGAATCGGGACTAGCGGAAAAAACATTCAGTACTTC. This codes for CASRIGTSGKNIQYF. V usage is TRBV6-1 and J usage is TRBJ2-4, with 11 bases identical to TRBD2. The CDR3 runs to 15 residues. The trim removed 6 bases at V and 4 bases at J, leaving 5 bases unmatched. Germline CDR1 MNHNS, CDR2 SASEGT.

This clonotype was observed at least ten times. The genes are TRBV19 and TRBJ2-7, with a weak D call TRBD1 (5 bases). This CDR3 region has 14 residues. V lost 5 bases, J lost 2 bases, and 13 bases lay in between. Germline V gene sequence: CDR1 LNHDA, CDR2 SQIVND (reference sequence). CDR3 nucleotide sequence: TGTGCCAGTAGTCGACGGCAGGGAACCTACGAGCAGTACTTC. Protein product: CASSRRQGTYEQYF.

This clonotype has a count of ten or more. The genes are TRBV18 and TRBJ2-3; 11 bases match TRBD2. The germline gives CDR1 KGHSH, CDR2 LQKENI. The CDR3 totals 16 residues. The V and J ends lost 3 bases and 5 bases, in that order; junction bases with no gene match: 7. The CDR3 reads CASSPVTSGIGDTQYF. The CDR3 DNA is TGTGCCAGCTCACCCGTGACTAGCGGGATTGGAGATACGCAGTATTTT.

The CDR3 DNA is TGTGCCAGCCAGACCGCGTCGGGCTATGGCTACACCTTC. This gives the protein CASQTASGYGYTF. This chain uses TRBV28 with TRBJ1-2, with unresolved D. The ends were cut back, 8 bases at V and 4 bases at J, with 14 bases in the middle. From germline, CDR1 is MDHEN and CDR2 SYDVKM. The CDR3 runs 13 residues.

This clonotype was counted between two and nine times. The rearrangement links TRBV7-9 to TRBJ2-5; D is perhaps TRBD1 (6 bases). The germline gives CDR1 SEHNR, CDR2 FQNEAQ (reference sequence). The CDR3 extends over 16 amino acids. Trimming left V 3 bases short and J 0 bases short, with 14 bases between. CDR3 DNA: TGTGCCAGCAGCTTGCCTTGGGCAGGGGACCAAGAGACCCAGTACTTC. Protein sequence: CASSLPWAGDQETQYF.

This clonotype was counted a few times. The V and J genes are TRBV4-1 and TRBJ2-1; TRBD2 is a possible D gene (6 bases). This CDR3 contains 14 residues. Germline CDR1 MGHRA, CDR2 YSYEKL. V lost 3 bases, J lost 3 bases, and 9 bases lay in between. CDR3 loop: CASSQRDVYNEQFF. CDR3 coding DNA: TGCGCCAGCAGCCAGCGGGACGTCTACAATGAGCAGTTCTTC.

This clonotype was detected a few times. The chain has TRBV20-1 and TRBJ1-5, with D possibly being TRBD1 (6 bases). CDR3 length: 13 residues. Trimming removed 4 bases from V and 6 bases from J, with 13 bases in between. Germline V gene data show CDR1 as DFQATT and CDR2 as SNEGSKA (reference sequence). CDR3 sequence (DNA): TGCAGTGCTAAGGGGCAGGGGATTCAGCCCCAGCATTTT. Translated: CSAKGQGIQPQHF.